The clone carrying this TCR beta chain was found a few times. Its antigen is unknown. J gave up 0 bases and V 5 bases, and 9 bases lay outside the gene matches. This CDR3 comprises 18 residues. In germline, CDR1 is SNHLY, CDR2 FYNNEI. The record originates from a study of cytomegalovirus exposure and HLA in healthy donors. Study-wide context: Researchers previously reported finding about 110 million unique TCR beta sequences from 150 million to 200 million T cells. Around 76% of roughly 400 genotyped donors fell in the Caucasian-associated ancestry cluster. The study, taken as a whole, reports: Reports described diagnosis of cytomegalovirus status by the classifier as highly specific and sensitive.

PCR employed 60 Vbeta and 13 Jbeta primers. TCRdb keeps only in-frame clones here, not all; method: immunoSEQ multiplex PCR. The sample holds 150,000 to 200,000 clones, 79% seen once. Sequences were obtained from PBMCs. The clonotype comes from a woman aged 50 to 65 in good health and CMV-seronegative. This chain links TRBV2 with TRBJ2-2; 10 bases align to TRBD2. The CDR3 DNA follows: TGTGCCAGCAGTCGCGCCGGACTAGCGGTAGCGAACACCGGGGAGCTGTTTTTT. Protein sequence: CASSRAGLAVANTGELFF.